This TCR beta chain came from a study of T cells in Graves' hyperthyroidism and ophthalmopathy. With 6 bases removed from V and 3 bases from J, the gap between germline ends came to 10 bases. Germline V CDR1 and CDR2: DFQATT, SNEGSKA (reference sequence). The CDR3 covers 12 residues. A few counts support this clonotype. Researchers amplified the TCR beta CDR3 regions from RNA transcripts. First-round RT-PCR with HTBI primers amplified the TCR CDR3 region. TCRdb processed the multiplex PCR reads anew with MiXCR; each CDR3 protein has one entry. The table records approximately 700,000 distinct CDR3 sequences, roughly 17% of them present only once.

Sequencing was performed on blood. The rearrangement joins TRBV20-1 to TRBJ2-3; D remains ambiguous. The origin of this receptor is a man younger than 35 with Graves' hyperthyroidism. CDR3: CSAAAGTDTQYF. For the CDR3, the DNA is TGCAGTGCCGCCGCCGGAACAGATACGCAGTATTTT.